The clone carrying this TCR beta chain was detected a few times. Diagnosis of hyperthyroidism was new in patients aged 18 to 65, and its duration was under 2 months. V gave up 3 bases and J gave up 6 bases, with 12 bases separating them. The CDR3 extends over 13 amino acids. Germline V lookup: CDR1 MGHRA, CDR2 YSYEKL. It was RNA transcripts that yielded the amplified TCR beta CDR3 regions. HTBI primers were used for first-round RT-PCR of the TCR CDR3. MiXCR, applied by TCRdb to the multiplex PCR reads, yields one record per CDR3 protein. The table records under 400,000 distinct CDR3 sequences, about a sixth of them present only once. The source of the sample is a study of T cells in Graves' hyperthyroidism and ophthalmopathy.

The rearrangement uses TRBV4-1 and TRBJ2-7; D might be TRBD1 (7 bases). Sequencing was performed on blood. This clonotype originated in a woman younger than 30 with Graves' hyperthyroidism that later progressed to Graves' ophthalmopathy. The CDR3 coding sequence is TGCGCCAGCAGCCACACAGGGGAGGTCGAGCAGTACTTC. Translating it yields CASSHTGEVEQYF.